Listed below are T cell receptor beta chains from one sample, sequenced in a study of blood T cell repertoires in COVID-19. Generated by immunoSEQ multiplex PCR, the TCRdb table keeps only in-frame clones and is missing some. In the table there are 250,000 to 400,000 clones, 70% to 90% of which are singletons. The sample consisted of PBMCs or T cells enriched from blood (not recorded which). These TCRs come from a woman aged 30 to 39 who had recovered from COVID-19. CDR3s include the opening cysteine and the closing phenylalanine or tryptophan. Fields, in order: D gene, clone size, V gene, J gene, CDR3 protein, CDR3 DNA. The D gene is left open where the match is weak. Only part of the rows carry a size: once, few, many, or a class if the clone is expanded.

D gene: TRBD1; clone size: -; V gene: TRBV4-3; J gene: TRBJ1-2; CDR3 protein: CASSPRQGANYGYTF; CDR3 DNA: TGCGCCAGCAGCCCCAGACAGGGAGCTAACTATGGCTACACCTTC
D gene: -; clone size: -; V gene: TRBV19; J gene: TRBJ2-3; CDR3 protein: CASSMRYWDTQYF; CDR3 DNA: TGTGCCAGTAGTATGAGGTATTGGGATACGCAGTATTTT
D gene: -; clone size: -; V gene: TRBV5-4; J gene: TRBJ1-2; CDR3 protein: CASSSPRGYTF; CDR3 DNA: TGTGCCAGCAGCTCCCCTCGGGGCTACACCTTC
D gene: TRBD2; clone size: -; V gene: TRBV7-9; J gene: TRBJ2-1; CDR3 protein: CASSRRDLRGVYNEQFF; CDR3 DNA: TGTGCCAGCAGCCGTAGAGATTTGCGGGGGGTCTACAATGAGCAGTTCTTC
D gene: -; clone size: -; V gene: TRBV11-3; J gene: TRBJ2-2; CDR3 protein: CASSSRGWGTGELFF; CDR3 DNA: TGTGCCAGCAGCTCCCGAGGGTGGGGTACCGGGGAGCTGTTTTTT
D gene: TRBD2; clone size: -; V gene: TRBV6-1; J gene: TRBJ2-3; CDR3 protein: CASSEGTSGYTQYF; CDR3 DNA: TGTGCCAGCAGTGAAGGGACTAGCGGATATACGCAGTATTTT
D gene: -; clone size: -; V gene: TRBV19; J gene: TRBJ1-2; CDR3 protein: CASNPGGAGGYTF; CDR3 DNA: TGTGCCAGTAACCCGGGAGGCGCCGGCGGCTACACCTTC
D gene: -; clone size: -; V gene: TRBV10-3; J gene: TRBJ2-1; CDR3 protein: CAISSDSVDEQFF; CDR3 DNA: TGTGCCATCAGCTCGGACAGCGTCGATGAGCAGTTCTTC
D gene: -; clone size: -; V gene: TRBV7-8; J gene: TRBJ2-3; CDR3 protein: CASSLEPQADTQYF; CDR3 DNA: TGTGCCAGCAGCTTAGAACCCCAGGCGGATACGCAGTATTTT
D gene: -; clone size: -; V gene: TRBV6-2/TRBV6-3; J gene: TRBJ2-1; CDR3 protein: CASSYLSTSAEQFF; CDR3 DNA: TGTGCCAGCAGTTACCTTAGCACTTCGGCTGAGCAGTTCTTC
D gene: -; clone size: -; V gene: TRBV6-2/TRBV6-3; J gene: TRBJ1-2; CDR3 protein: CASSAGRVYGYTF; CDR3 DNA: TGTGCCAGCAGTGCCGGCAGGGTCTATGGCTACACCTTC
D gene: -; clone size: -; V gene: TRBV4-1; J gene: TRBJ1-6; CDR3 protein: CASSPLLRMALHF; CDR3 DNA: TGCGCCAGCAGCCCTCTACTGCGAATGGCCCTCCACTTT
D gene: TRBD1; clone size: once; V gene: TRBV19; J gene: TRBJ1-4; CDR3 protein: CASSGDRGIEKLFF; CDR3 DNA: TGTGCCAGTTCAGGGGACAGGGGAATTGAAAAACTGTTTTTT
D gene: -; clone size: -; V gene: TRBV7-9; J gene: TRBJ2-7; CDR3 protein: CASSPPGGSGYEQYF; CDR3 DNA: TGTGCCAGCAGCCCCCCCGGGGGTAGCGGTTACGAGCAGTACTTC
D gene: -; clone size: -; V gene: TRBV27; J gene: TRBJ2-7; CDR3 protein: CASRKGVYPYEQYF; CDR3 DNA: TGTGCCAGCAGGAAGGGGGTATACCCCTACGAGCAGTACTTC
D gene: TRBD1; clone size: -; V gene: TRBV4-1; J gene: TRBJ2-6; CDR3 protein: CASSQDALDRLSSGANVLTF; CDR3 DNA: TGCGCCAGCAGCCAAGATGCGTTGGACAGGTTGAGCTCTGGGGCCAACGTCCTGACTTTC
D gene: TRBD2; clone size: -; V gene: TRBV5-1; J gene: TRBJ2-3; CDR3 protein: CASSLESGASTDTQYF; CDR3 DNA: TGCGCCAGCAGCTTGGAAAGCGGGGCTAGCACAGATACGCAGTATTTT
D gene: -; clone size: medium-sized; V gene: TRBV19; J gene: TRBJ1-5; CDR3 protein: CASSIFSMGNQPQHF; CDR3 DNA: TGTGCCAGTAGTATTTTCAGTATGGGCAATCAGCCCCAGCATTTT
D gene: TRBD1; clone size: few; V gene: TRBV4-1; J gene: TRBJ1-6; CDR3 protein: CASSQGWGQGDNSPLHF; CDR3 DNA: TGCGCCAGCAGCCAGGGTTGGGGACAGGGGGATAATTCACCCCTCCACTTT
D gene: -; clone size: -; V gene: TRBV5-1; J gene: TRBJ1-4; CDR3 protein: CASSFTGEEKLFF; CDR3 DNA: TGCGCCAGCAGCTTTACCGGGGAGGAAAAACTGTTTTTT
D gene: -; clone size: -; V gene: TRBV18; J gene: TRBJ2-7; CDR3 protein: CASSPRTDAYEQYF; CDR3 DNA: TGTGCCAGCTCTCCACGGACAGACGCCTACGAGCAGTACTTC
D gene: -; clone size: -; V gene: TRBV5-1; J gene: TRBJ1-2; CDR3 protein: CASSYGDVVDGYTF; CDR3 DNA: TGCGCCAGCAGCTACGGGGATGTGGTCGATGGCTACACCTTC
D gene: -; clone size: once; V gene: TRBV19; J gene: TRBJ2-1; CDR3 protein: CASIAAGAYNEQFF; CDR3 DNA: TGTGCCAGTATAGCGGCCGGAGCCTACAATGAGCAGTTCTTC
D gene: TRBD1; clone size: -; V gene: TRBV18; J gene: TRBJ1-5; CDR3 protein: CASSQAGQGKGNQPQHF; CDR3 DNA: TGTGCCAGCTCACAGGCTGGACAGGGGAAGGGCAATCAGCCCCAGCATTTT
D gene: -; clone size: -; V gene: TRBV11-2; J gene: TRBJ2-3; CDR3 protein: CASRRGGGTDTQYF; CDR3 DNA: TGTGCCAGCAGACGAGGAGGCGGTACAGATACGCAGTATTTT
D gene: -; clone size: once; V gene: TRBV5-1; J gene: TRBJ1-1; CDR3 protein: CASRATGEAFF; CDR3 DNA: TGCGCCAGCAGGGCGACAGGAGAAGCTTTCTTT